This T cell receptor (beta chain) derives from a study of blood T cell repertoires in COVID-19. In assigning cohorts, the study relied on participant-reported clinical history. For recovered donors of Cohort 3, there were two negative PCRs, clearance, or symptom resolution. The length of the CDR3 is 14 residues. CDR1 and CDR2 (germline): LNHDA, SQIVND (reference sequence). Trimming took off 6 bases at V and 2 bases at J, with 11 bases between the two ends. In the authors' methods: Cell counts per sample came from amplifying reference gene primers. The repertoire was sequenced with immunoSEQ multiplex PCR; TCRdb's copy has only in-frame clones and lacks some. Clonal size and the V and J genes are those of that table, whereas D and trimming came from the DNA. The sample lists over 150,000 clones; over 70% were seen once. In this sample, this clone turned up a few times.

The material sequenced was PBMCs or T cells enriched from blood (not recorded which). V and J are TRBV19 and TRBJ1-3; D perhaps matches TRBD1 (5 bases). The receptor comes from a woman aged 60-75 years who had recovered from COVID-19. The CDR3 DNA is TGTGCCAGTAGCCCAGGGAACCCTGGAAACACCATATATTTT. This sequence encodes CASSPGNPGNTIYF.